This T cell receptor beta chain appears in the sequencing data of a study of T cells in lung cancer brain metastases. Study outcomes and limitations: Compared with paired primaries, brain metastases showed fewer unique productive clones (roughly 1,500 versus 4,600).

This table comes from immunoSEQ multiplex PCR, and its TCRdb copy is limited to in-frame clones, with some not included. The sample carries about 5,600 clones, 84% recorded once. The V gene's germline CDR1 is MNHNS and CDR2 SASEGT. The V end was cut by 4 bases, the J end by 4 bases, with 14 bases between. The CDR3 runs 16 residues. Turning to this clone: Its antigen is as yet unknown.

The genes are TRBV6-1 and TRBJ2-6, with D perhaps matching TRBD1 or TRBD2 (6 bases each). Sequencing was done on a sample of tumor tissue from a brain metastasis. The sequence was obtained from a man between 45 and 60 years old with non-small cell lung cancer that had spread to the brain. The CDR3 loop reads CASSVGRGRGANVLTF. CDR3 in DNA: TGTGCCAGCAGTGTGGGCCGGGGGCGCGGGGCCAACGTCCTGACTTTC.